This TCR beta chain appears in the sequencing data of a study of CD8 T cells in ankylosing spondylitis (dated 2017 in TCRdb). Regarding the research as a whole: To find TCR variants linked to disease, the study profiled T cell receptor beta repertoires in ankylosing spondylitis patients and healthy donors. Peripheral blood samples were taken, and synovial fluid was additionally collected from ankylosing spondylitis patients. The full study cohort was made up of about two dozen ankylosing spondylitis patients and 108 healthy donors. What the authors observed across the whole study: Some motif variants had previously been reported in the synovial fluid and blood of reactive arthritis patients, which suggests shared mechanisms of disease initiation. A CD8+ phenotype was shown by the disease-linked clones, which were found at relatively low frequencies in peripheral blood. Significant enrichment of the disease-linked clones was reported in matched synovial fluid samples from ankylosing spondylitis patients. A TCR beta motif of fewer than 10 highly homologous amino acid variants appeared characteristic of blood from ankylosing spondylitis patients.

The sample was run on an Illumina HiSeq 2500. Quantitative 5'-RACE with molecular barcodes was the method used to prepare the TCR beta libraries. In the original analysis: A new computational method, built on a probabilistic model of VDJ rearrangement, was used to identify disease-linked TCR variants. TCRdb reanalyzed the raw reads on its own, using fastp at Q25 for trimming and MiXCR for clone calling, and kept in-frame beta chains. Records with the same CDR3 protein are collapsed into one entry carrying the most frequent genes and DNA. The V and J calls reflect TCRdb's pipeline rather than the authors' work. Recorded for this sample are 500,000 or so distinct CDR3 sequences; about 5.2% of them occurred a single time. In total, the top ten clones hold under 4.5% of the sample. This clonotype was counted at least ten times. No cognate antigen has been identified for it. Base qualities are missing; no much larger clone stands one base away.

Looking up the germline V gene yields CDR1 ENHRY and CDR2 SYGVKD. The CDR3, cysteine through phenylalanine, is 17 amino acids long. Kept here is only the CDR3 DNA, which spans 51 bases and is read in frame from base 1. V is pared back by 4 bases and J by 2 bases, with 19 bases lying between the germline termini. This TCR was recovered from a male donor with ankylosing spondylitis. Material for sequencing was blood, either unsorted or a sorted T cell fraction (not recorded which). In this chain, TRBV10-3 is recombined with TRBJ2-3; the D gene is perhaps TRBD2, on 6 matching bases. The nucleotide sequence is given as TGTGCCATCAGTGCCCCGGGAAAACGGGAGCACACAGATACGCAGTATTTT. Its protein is CAISAPGKREHTDTQYF.